The 5 T cell receptor beta chains given below trace back to one sample, sequenced in a study of T cells in localized non-small cell lung cancer. The protocol was immunoSEQ multiplex PCR, while the TCRdb copy is restricted to in-frame clones and leaves out a portion. The sample consists of around 30,000 clones, 90% to 95% of them appearing once. Sequenced here: peripheral blood, sampled before any cancer treatment. All receptors come from a woman aged 35-75 years with stage I lung adenocarcinoma.

The chain carries TRBV6-6 and TRBJ2-3; no definite D call. V lost 4 bases and J 4 bases, leaving 3 bases between the germline ends. CDR1 and CDR2 from the germline V gene are MNHNY and SVGAGI (reference sequence). This CDR3 region has 11 residues. The CDR3 DNA is TGTGCCAGCAGTTCGCCAGATACGCAGTATTTT. As protein: CASSSPDTQYF.

V and J are TRBV27 and TRBJ1-5, with 10 bases fitting TRBD1. The CDR3 covers 18 residues. Losses at the gene ends were 5 bases for V and 0 bases for J; bases not matched to a gene: 10. Germline V CDR1 and CDR2: MNHEY, SMNVEV (reference sequence). For the CDR3, the DNA is TGTGCCAGCAGTACTCTAGGGACAGGGGTAATTAGCAATCAGCCCCAGCATTTT. Its translation is CASSTLGTGVISNQPQHF.

This clone is a singleton in its sample. This chain links TRBV21-1 with TRBJ2-7; the table assigns TRBD2, which was not confirmed against the DNA. TRBV21-1 corresponds to a pseudogene. The CDR3 length is 14 residues. The CDR3 loop reads CASSKERTSYEQYF. The DNA of the CDR3 is TGTGCCAGCAGCAAAGAGCGAACCTCCTACGAGCAGTACTTC.

V gene TRBV10-2 combines with J gene TRBJ2-7, with D possibly matching TRBD1 (6 bases). Germline CDR1 reads WSHSY; CDR2 reads SAAADI. V lost 2 bases, J lost 6 bases, and 17 bases lay in between. The CDR3 has 15 amino acids. CDR3 DNA sequence: TGCGCCAGCAGTGAGCCGGGACACGCCGAGGGCGAGCAGTACTTC. Translating gives CASSEPGHAEGEQYF.

The chain links TRBV19 to TRBJ1-3, with D unclear. The CDR3 runs to 15 residues. Per germline, CDR1 LNHDA and CDR2 SQIVND (reference sequence). V was shortened by 8 bases and J by 1 base, with 15 bases between the two germline ends. Here the CDR3 reads CASSYRDGSGNTIYF. CDR3 sequence (DNA): TGTGCCAGTTCGTACCGAGACGGGTCTGGAAACACCATATATTTT.